These 9 T cell receptor beta chains were sequenced from one sample in a study of shared clonotypes between healthy human individuals. The assay was immunoSEQ multiplex PCR, and TCRdb's table has in-frame clones only and misses some. In the table there are 1.4 million to 1.5 million clones, roughly 95% of which are singletons. The material sequenced was naive CD4+ T cells sorted from blood. Regarding subset: CD45RA+ positively selected. Receptors originate from a man aged 30-40 years in good health.

In this sample, this clone turned up once. Other DNA sequences from this sample encode an identical CDR3 as well. This chain links TRBV7-2 with TRBJ2-3; D unclear. The length of the CDR3 is 13 residues. The germline gives CDR1 SGHTA, CDR2 FQGNSA. V was trimmed by 1 base and J by 3 bases, leaving 5 bases between them. CDR3 nucleotide sequence: TGTGCCAGCAGCTTAGAGTTGACAGATACGCAGTATTTT. Protein product: CASSLELTDTQYF.

This rearrangement joins TRBV5-1 to TRBJ1-2; unclear D gene. V was cut by 4 bases and J by 3 bases, with 10 bases left in between. CDR1 is SGHRS, CDR2 YFSETQ, per germline. The CDR3 runs 13 residues. CDR3 residues: CASSQNSYYGYTF. The CDR3 DNA is TGCGCCAGCAGCCAGAACTCCTACTATGGCTACACCTTC.

CDR3 coding DNA: TGTGCCAGCAGCTTCATCGGGAGGTCCTACGAGCAGTACTTC. Amino acids: CASSFIGRSYEQYF. V gene TRBV5-6 combines with J gene TRBJ2-7, with TRBD2 identical over 7 bases. V was clipped by 2 bases and J by 1 base; unmatched bases: 3. The CDR3 has 14 residues. The germline V gene encodes CDR1 SGHDT and CDR2 YYEEEE.

The chain uses TRBV18 and TRBJ2-3, with 8 bases matching TRBD2. Germline values: CDR1 KGHSH, CDR2 LQKENI. The CDR3 has 14 amino acids. V was pared by 6 bases and J by 4 bases, with 6 bases of the junction left unmatched. CDR3 in amino acids: CASSPGGGPDTQYF. CDR3 nucleotides: TGTGCCAGCTCCCCGGGGGGGGGACCAGATACGCAGTATTTT.

The chain uses TRBV30 and TRBJ2-2; TRBD2 matches at 7 bases. The CDR3 has 15 amino acids. Losses at the gene ends were 4 bases for V and 0 bases for J; bases not matched to a gene: 5. Germline V gives CDR1 GTSNPN, CDR2 SVGIG (reference sequence). CDR3 loop: CAWTPGLANTGELFF. The CDR3 nucleotides read TGTGCCTGGACTCCAGGACTAGCGAACACCGGGGAGCTGTTTTTT.

The J gene is TRBJ1-5, the V gene TRBV28; D possibly corresponds to TRBD1 (6 bases). Per germline, CDR1 MDHEN and CDR2 SYDVKM. Between the trimmed V and J ends, which lost 7 bases and 7 bases, there was a span of 14 bases. This CDR3 spans 13 amino acids. CDR3 DNA sequence: TGTGCCAGCATGTGGGGGCGACAACAGCCCCAGCATTTT. This encodes CASMWGRQQPQHF.

The chain is built from TRBV5-4 and TRBJ2-7, with D tentatively TRBD2 (6 bases). CDR3 length: 13 amino acids. Trimming stripped 0 bases from V and 5 bases from J, with 9 bases between. The germline V gene has CDR1 SGHNT and CDR2 YYREEE (reference sequence). CDR3 protein: CASSLVASDEQYF. The CDR3 DNA reads as TGTGCCAGCAGCTTGGTGGCTAGCGACGAGCAGTACTTC. Full variable domain (missing parts from reference TRBV5-4 and TRBJ2-7): ETGVTQSPTHLIKTRGQQVTLRCSSQSGHNTVSWYQQALGQGPQFIFQYYREEENGRGNFPPRFSGLQFPNYSSELNVNALELDDSALYLCASSLVASDEQYFGPGTRLTVT.

Regarding this clone: The sample carries other DNA sequences with the same CDR3. The rearrangement joins TRBV28 to TRBJ2-3; D call uncertain. CDR3 length: 13 amino acids. Germline V gene sequence: CDR1 MDHEN, CDR2 SYDVKM. V was cut by 6 bases and J by 0 bases, with 7 bases left in between. For the CDR3, the DNA is TGTGCCAGCAGCTCCACTAGCACAGATACGCAGTATTTT. Protein sequence: CASSSTSTDTQYF.

V usage is TRBV2 and J usage is TRBJ1-5, with TRBD1 identical over 8 bases. Germline CDR1 and CDR2: SNHLY and FYNNEI. Unmatched junction bases numbered 6, after V lost 10 bases and J lost 4 bases. The CDR3 sequence is 13 residues long. CDR3 amino acids: CATSGGLNQPQHF. The CDR3 bases are TGTGCCACCTCAGGGGGCCTTAATCAGCCCCAGCATTTT.